The clone carrying this TCR beta chain was seen a few times. Per the original data handling: Amplification of reference gene primers was used by the study to estimate nucleated cell counts. Assay: immunoSEQ multiplex PCR; the TCRdb copy retains only in-frame clones and omits some. The V and J calls and the clone size are those of that table, but D and trimming were determined from the DNA. The sample lists about 69,000 clones; 79% were seen once. In germline, CDR1 is KGHSH, CDR2 LQKENI. Trimming stripped 4 bases from V and 6 bases from J, with 9 bases between. The CDR3 spans 12 residues. The data are from a study of blood T cell repertoires in COVID-19. Study overall: T cells, B-cell-depleted T cells, or PBMCs supplied cDNA or gDNA.

This sequence originates from a man between 60 and 70 years old with acute or convalescent COVID-19. The chain has TRBV18 and TRBJ1-2, with D possibly TRBD1 on 6 matching bases. Sample: peripheral blood. CDR3 sequence reads: CASSLGGNGYTF. The CDR3 DNA is TGTGCCAGCTCACTAGGGGGTAATGGCTACACCTTC.